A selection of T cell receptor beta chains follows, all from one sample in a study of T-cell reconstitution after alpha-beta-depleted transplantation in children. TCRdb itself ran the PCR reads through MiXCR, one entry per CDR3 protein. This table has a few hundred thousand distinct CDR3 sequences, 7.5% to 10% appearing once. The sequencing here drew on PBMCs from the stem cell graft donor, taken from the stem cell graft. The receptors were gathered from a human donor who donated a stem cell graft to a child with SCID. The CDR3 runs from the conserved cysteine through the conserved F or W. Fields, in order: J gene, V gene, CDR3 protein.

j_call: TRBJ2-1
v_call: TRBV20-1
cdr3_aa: CSAPPTSGGYNEQFF

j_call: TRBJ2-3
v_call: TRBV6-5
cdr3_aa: CASSYLQGYPDTQYF

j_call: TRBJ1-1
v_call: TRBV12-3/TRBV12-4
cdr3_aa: CAGSFGTEAFF

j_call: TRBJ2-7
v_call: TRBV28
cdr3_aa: CASSPLRIGQLEQYF

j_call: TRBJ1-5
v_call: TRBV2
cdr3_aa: CASSGTGGVQPQHF

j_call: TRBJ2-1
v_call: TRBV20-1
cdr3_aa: CSARQDSHNEQFF

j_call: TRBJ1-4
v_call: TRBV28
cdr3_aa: CASSSGQGGKKLFF

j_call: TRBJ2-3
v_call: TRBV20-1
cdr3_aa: CSARLRGDTQYF

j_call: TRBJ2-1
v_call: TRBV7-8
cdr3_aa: CASSLGGGDEQFF

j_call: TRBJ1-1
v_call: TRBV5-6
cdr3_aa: CASSNGRRNTEAFF

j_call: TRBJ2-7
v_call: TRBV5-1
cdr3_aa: CASSSIDRDYEQYF

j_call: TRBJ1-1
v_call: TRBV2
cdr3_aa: CASSVLQDTEAFF

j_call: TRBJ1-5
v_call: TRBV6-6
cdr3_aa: CASEREGNQPQHF

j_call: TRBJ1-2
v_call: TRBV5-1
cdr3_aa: CASSPPLGGGSLNYGYTF

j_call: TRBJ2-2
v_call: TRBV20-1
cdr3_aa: CSAPLAGGTGELFF

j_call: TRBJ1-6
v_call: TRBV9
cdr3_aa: CASSFDPSGFNSPLHF

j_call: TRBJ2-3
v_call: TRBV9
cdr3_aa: CASSPGDRYTDTQYF

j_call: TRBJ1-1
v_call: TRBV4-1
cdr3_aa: CASSQPRQANTEAFF

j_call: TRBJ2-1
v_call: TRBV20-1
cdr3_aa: CSARGPLESNEQFF

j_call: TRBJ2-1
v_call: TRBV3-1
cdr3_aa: CATTQARDRDLANEQFF

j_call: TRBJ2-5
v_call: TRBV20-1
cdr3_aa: CSARQTGGPETQYF

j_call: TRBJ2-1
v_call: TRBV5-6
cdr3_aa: CASSFRGGGLAEQFF

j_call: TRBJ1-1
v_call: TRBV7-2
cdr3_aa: CASRRDRRNTEAFF

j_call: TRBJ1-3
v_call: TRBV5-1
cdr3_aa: CASSSGDYGNTIYF

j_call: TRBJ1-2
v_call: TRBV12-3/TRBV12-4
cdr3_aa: CASSLAQVTYGYTF

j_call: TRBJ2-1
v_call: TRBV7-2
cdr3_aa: CASTPGGVSYNEQFF

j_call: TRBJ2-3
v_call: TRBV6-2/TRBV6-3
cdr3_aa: CASTDGTTGTDTQYF

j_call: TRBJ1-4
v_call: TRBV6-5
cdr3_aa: CASSWDRVSGKLFF

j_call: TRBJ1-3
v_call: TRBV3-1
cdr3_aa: CASSQVASRGNTIYF

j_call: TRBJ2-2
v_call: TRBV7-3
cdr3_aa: CASSPYMNTGELFF

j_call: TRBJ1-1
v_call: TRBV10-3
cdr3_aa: CAVAPGQGNTEAFF

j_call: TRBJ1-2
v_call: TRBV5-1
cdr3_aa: CASSWDLTGFVRGYTF

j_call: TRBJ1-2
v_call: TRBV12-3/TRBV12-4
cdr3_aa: CASSLAGSLWGYTF

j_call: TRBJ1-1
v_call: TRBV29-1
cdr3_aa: CSAASRQRGTEAFF

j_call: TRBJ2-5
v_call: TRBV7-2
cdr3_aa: CASSLLGTRKETQYF

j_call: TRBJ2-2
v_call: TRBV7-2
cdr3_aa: CASSLVGGRNTGELFF

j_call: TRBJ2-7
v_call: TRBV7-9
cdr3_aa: CASGLGVAYEQYF

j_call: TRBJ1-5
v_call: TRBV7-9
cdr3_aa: CASSYGEVQPQHF

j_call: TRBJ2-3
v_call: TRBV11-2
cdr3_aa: CASSRTGGLAGLWADTQYF

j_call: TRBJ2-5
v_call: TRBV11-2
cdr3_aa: CASSSVTGGLTQETQYF

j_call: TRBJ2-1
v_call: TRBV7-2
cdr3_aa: CASSLAGTSGLYNEQFF

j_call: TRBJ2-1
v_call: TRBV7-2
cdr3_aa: CASTIGAGRDEQFF

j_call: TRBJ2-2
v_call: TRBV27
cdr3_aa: CASSPTGTTNTGELFF